Reported below is one T cell receptor beta chain. Its antigen is unknown. No much larger clone exists at a distance of one base, and base qualities are not known. The data derive from a study of blood T cell repertoires in COVID-19 (dated by TCRdb to 2020 to 2022). With regard to the full study: The collaborator samples originated in the United States, Italy and Spain and spanned the acute and convalescent phases of COVID-19. The prospective study material was composed of cDNA or gDNA derived from T cells, B-cell-depleted T cells, or PBMCs. Subjects who had been exposed to COVID-19, were actively infected with it, or had recovered from it provided the deeply sampled blood TCRbeta repertoires that made up the dataset. Where HLA class I and class II types were available, the types were taken from metadata supplied by the sample provider, not from assay-based typing. Samples were obtained from the ongoing ImmuneRACE study (first 160 participants) and from 1,254 subjects provided by 6 global collaborators. The sample metadata nearly always contained a de-identified subject ID, COVID-19 status, age in years and sex. A freely available public database, intended as a resource for researchers studying the immune response to SARS-CoV-2, is where the repertoires were released. The research as a whole found: How much clinical and demographic metadata was included differed by source and by participant, and the metadata was provided uncurated.

The CDR3 numbers 13 residues from cysteine through phenylalanine. Kept here is only the CDR3 DNA, which spans 39 bases and is read in frame from base 1. Looking up the germline V gene (reference sequence) yields CDR1 WNHNN and CDR2 SYGVQD. V is pruned by 2 bases and J by 8 bases, leaving 5 bases of the junction without a gene match. TCRbeta CDR3 regions were amplified from genomic DNA using the immunoSEQ Assay, a bias-controlled multiplex PCR. The authors' pipeline ran thus. The number of nucleated cells in each sample was estimated from the amplification of reference gene primers within the assay. To quantify the absolute abundance of each unique TCRbeta CDR3 rearrangement, sequence reads were collapsed and filtered. For each sample, productive Simpson clonality was calculated as the square root of Simpson's diversity index across productive rearrangements. Sourced from immuneACCESS, this table was stored by TCRdb with only in-frame sequences that have V and J called. A share of the clones is absent; for the studies checked, an unresolved V gene accounts for under half, and the remainder has no known explanation. V and J calls plus clone size are reproduced from that table; the DNA served to infer D and trimming. The sample table contains about 160,000 clones; only one count was recorded for roughly 90% of them. The top ten clones comprise approximately 0.56% of the sample.

Each collaborating institution followed its own protocols to collect whole blood in K2EDTA tubes. For TCRbeta analysis, collaborator samples were shipped as frozen whole blood, as isolated PBMCs, or as DNA extracted from either sample type. The V gene is TRBV10-1 and the J gene is TRBJ1-2, and 7 bases in between align with TRBD1. This TCR was sampled from a man aged 45-65 years with acute or convalescent COVID-19. Sequencing was performed on peripheral blood. Here is the DNA: TGCGCCAGCAGTGAGAGGCAGGGGGACGGCTACACCTTC. Translation gives CASSERQGDGYTF.